This TCR beta chain is from a study of CD8+CD57+ T cells in acquired aplastic anemia. The CDR3 length is 13 residues. CDR1 and CDR2 from the germline V gene are DFQATT and SNEGSKA (reference sequence). This clonotype appeared a few times. Genomic DNA constituted the template upon which TCR beta VDJ and CDR3 profiling was performed. TCRdb re-derived calls from the reads in MiXCR, one entry per CDR3 protein. The repertoire consists of 200,000 to 250,000 distinct CDR3 sequences, with roughly 50% occurring once and the leading ten covering approximately 20%. CD8+CD57+ cell expansion, shown by flow cytometry, had occurred in the patients selected for sequencing.

Sequenced material: sorted CD4+, CD8+, or CD8+CD57+ T cells (not recorded which) from PBMCs. The chain joins TRBV20-1 to TRBJ1-6, with TRBD1 matching 10 bases. The TCR was taken from a human donor with aplastic anemia. The DNA for the CDR3 is TGCAGCTTTCGGGACAGGGGAAATTCACCCCTCCACTTT. It specifies CSFRDRGNSPLHF.